Each of the 9 T cell receptor beta chains below was sequenced from the same sample in a study of human T cells and chemical hapten exposure. The time point was: patch test 1, 2 weeks after DPC sensitization. Stated treatment: therapeutic diphenylcyclopropenone sensitization with weekly scalp DPC. TCRdb passed the RACE reads through MiXCR, listing each CDR3 protein once. The sample lists some 190,000 distinct CDR3 sequences; approximately 20% were seen once. The sample was whole blood, taken in connection with sensitization to the hapten diphenylcyclopropenone (DPC). These receptors originate from a woman aged 50 to 60 with alopecia areata. Some clones in this sample may be carry-over from other donors' samples.

CDR3 sequence (DNA): TGTGCCAGCAGTGCTGGACTAGCGATTAGAACCGGGGAGCTGTTTTTT. Translation: CASSAGLAIRTGELFF. This chain joins TRBV12-3 or TRBV12-4 and TRBJ2-2, with 9 bases that match TRBD2. Losses at the gene ends were 5 bases for V and 5 bases for J; bases not matched to a gene: 9. The CDR3 consists of 16 residues.

The chain carries TRBV3-1 and TRBJ2-7; D remains ambiguous. The germline V gene encodes CDR1 LGHDT and CDR2 YNNKEL (reference sequence). V was cut by 1 base and J by 2 bases, with 9 bases left in between. The CDR3 covers 14 residues. CDR3 sequence (DNA): TGTGCCAGCAGCCAAGTTGGCACCCCCTACGAGCAGTACTTC. Translation gives CASSQVGTPYEQYF.

This clonotype was detected a few times. V usage is TRBV7-9 and J usage is TRBJ2-1; D is undetermined. V was pared by 4 bases and J by 2 bases, with 9 bases between. The CDR3 consists of 14 residues. Germline values: CDR1 SEHNR, CDR2 FQNEAQ (reference sequence). The CDR3 is CASSSFSTYNEQFF. As DNA, the CDR3 is TGTGCCAGCAGCTCATTTAGTACCTACAATGAGCAGTTCTTC.

This clonotype has just a few counts. CDR3 DNA: TGCGCCAGCAGCCGCCCGCGAGCTTCTAACACCGGGGAGCTGTTTTTT. The encoded protein is CASSRPRASNTGELFF. The V and J genes are TRBV4-1 and TRBJ2-2; D gene unclear. V was pared by 4 bases and J by 2 bases, with 14 bases between. CDR1 MGHRA and CDR2 YSYEKL come from the germline V gene. CDR3 size: 16 residues.

The rearrangement joins TRBV7-2 to TRBJ2-5; TRBD2 matches 11 bases. CDR1 and CDR2 (germline): SGHTA, FQGNSA. This CDR3 region has 16 residues. With 5 bases clipped from V and 1 base from J, the junction kept 6 bases outside the gene matches. CDR3 amino acids: CASSPLAGGLQETQYF. The CDR3 DNA follows: TGTGCCAGCAGCCCGCTAGCGGGAGGACTCCAAGAGACCCAGTACTTC.

The CDR3 reads CASKIHTGGSLSGANVLTF. In DNA, the CDR3 is TGTGCCAGCAAAATACATACAGGGGGCTCTCTCTCTGGGGCCAACGTCCTGACTTTC. The chain employs TRBV6-5 and TRBJ2-6; 9 nucleotides line up with TRBD1. Germline CDR1 reads MNHEY; CDR2 reads SVGAGI. The CDR3 covers 19 residues. With 7 bases clipped from V and 0 bases from J, the junction kept 13 bases outside the gene matches.

This clonotype was detected ten times or more. This chain joins TRBV2 and TRBJ1-5; the D is unclear. The CDR3 has 15 residues. V lost 1 base and J lost 4, with 11 bases in between. Germline V gives CDR1 SNHLY, CDR2 FYNNEI. CDR3 region: CASSEGLVGNQPQHF. The DNA of the CDR3 is TGTGCCAGCAGTGAAGGGTTGGTCGGAAATCAGCCCCAGCATTTT.

This clonotype was seen more than once but under ten times. The J gene is TRBJ1-1, the V gene TRBV6-5; D remains ambiguous. The CDR3 is 11 residues long. CDR1 and CDR2 from the germline V gene are MNHEY and SVGAGI. The ends were cut back, 5 bases at V and 7 bases at J, with 8 bases in the middle. This CDR3 reads CASSVGLEAFF. The CDR3 coding sequence is TGTGCCAGCAGTGTCGGTCTTGAAGCTTTCTTT.

This clonotype was detected a few times. This sequence joins TRBV9 and TRBJ2-2; D not certain. Germline CDR1 and CDR2: SGDLS and YYNGEE. The CDR3 has 14 residues. V was shortened by 0 bases and J by 1 base, with 4 bases between the two germline ends. DNA for the CDR3: TGTGCCAGCAGCGTAGCCGGGAACACCGGGGAGCTGTTTTTT. This sequence encodes CASSVAGNTGELFF.